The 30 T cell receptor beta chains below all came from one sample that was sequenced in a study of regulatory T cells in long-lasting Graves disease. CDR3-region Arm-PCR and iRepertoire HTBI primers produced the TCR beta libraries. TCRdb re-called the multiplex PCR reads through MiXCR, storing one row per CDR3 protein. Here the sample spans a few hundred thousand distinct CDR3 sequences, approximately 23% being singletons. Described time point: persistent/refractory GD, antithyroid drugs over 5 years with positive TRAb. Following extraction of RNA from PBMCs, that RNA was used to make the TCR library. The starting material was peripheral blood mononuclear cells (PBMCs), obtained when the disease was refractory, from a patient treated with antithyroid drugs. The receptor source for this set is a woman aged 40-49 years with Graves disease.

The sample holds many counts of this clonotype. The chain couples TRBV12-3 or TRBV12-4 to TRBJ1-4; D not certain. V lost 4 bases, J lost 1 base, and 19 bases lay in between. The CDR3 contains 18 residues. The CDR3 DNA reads TGTGCCAGCAGTTCCACACTCGGCTTATCCAGAACTAATGAAAAACTGTTTTTT. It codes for CASSSTLGLSRTNEKLFF.

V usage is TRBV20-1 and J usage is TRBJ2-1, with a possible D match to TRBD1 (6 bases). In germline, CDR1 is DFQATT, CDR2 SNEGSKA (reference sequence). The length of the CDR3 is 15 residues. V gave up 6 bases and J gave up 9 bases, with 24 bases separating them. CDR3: CSALGQLLLQGEQFF. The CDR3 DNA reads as TGCAGTGCCCTCGGACAGCTACTCCTCCAGGGTGAGCAGTTCTTC.

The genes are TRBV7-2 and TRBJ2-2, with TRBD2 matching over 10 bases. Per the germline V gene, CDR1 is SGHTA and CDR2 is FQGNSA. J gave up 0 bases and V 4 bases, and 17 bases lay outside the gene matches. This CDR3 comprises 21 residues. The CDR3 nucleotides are TGTGCCAGCAGCTCCCGACTAGCGGGCACCCTTAGTATCGCGAACACCGGGGAGCTGTTTTTT. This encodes CASSSRLAGTLSIANTGELFF.

The CDR3 loop is CASSFDRGGRNIQYF. The CDR3 DNA follows: TGTGCCAGCAGCTTTGACCGAGGGGGCCGGAACATTCAGTACTTC. The chain employs TRBV7-8 and TRBJ2-4, with 7 bases fitting TRBD1. The CDR3 extends over 15 amino acids. With V trimmed by 3 bases and J by 7 bases, 9 bases remained unmatched. Germline values: CDR1 SGHVS, CDR2 FQNEAQ. Based on the CDR3 plus reference TRBV7-8 and TRBJ2-4, the full variable domain is GAGVSQSPRYKVAKRGQDVALRCDPISGHVSLFWYQQALGQGPEFLTYFQNEAQLDKSGLPSDRFFAERPEGSVSTLKIQRTQQEDSAVYLCASSFDRGGRNIQYFGAGTRLSVL.

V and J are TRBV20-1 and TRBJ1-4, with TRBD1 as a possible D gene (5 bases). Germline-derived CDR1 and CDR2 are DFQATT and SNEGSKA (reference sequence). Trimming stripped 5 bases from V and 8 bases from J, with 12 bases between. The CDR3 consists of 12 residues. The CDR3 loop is CSASQRGEKLFF. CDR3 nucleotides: TGCAGTGCTTCCCAGAGGGGAGAAAAACTGTTTTTT.

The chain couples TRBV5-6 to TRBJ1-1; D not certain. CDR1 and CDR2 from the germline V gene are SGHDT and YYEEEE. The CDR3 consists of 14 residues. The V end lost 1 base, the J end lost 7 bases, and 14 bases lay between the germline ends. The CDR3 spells CASSLMAADGEAFF. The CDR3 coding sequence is TGTGCCAGCAGCTTGATGGCTGCGGATGGTGAAGCTTTCTTT.

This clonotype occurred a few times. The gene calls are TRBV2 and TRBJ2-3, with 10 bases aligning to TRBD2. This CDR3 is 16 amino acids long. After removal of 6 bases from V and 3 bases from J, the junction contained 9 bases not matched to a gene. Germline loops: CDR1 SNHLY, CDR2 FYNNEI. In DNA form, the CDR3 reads TGTGCCAGCAGACGGACTAGCGGCTCCGCTACAGATACGCAGTATTTT. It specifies CASRRTSGSATDTQYF.

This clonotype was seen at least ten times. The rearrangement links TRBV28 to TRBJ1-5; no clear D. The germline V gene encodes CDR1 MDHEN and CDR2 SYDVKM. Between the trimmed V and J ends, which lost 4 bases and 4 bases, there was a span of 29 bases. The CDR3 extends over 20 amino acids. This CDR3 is CASSSPGDPTRLGWNQPQHF. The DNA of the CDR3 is TGTGCCAGCAGTTCCCCCGGTGACCCCACGAGGTTAGGATGGAATCAGCCCCAGCATTTT.

The CDR3 region has the DNA TGCGCCAGCAGCATAGCGGGGCTTCTAGCCAAAAACATTCAGTACTTC. Its translation is CASSIAGLLAKNIQYF. This rearrangement joins TRBV5-1 to TRBJ2-4; 8 bases are a match to TRBD2. Trimming at V came to 4 bases and at J to 0 bases, leaving 6 bases not matched to a gene. Germline assignment: CDR1 SGHRS and CDR2 YFSETQ. The CDR3 runs 16 residues.

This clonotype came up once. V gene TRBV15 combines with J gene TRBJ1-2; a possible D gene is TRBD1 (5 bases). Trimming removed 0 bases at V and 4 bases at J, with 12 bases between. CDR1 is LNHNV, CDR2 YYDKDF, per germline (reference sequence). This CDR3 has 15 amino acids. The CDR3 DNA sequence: TGTGCCACCAGCAGAGAGGGCCGGGGCAGCTATGGCTACACCTTC. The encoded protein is CATSREGRGSYGYTF. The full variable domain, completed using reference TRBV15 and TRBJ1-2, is DAMVIQNPRYQVTQFGKPVTLSCSQTLNHNVMYWYQQKSSQAPKLLFHYYDKDFNNEADTPDNFQSRRPNTSFCFLDIRSPGLGDTAMYLCATSREGRGSYGYTFGSGTRLTVV.

In DNA, the CDR3 is TGTGCCAGCAGCACCTCGACTAGCGGCACCTACGAGCAGTACTTC. It codes for CASSTSTSGTYEQYF. The V and J genes are TRBV6-1 and TRBJ2-7; 9 bases match TRBD2. Germline CDR1 MNHNS, CDR2 SASEGT. J lost 2 bases, V lost 6 bases, and 8 bases had no gene match. There are 15 residues in the CDR3.

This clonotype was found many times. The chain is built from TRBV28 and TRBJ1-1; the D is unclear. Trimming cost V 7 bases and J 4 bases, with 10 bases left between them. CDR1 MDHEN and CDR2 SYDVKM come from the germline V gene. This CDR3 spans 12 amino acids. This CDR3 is CASTSMSTEAFF. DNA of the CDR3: TGTGCCAGCACCTCAATGAGCACTGAAGCTTTCTTT.

CDR3 amino acids: CASSLGPGLAGGTGELFF. The CDR3 region has the DNA TGTGCCAGCAGCTTAGGCCCCGGGTTGGCGGGAGGCACCGGGGAGCTGTTTTTT. The chain links TRBV7-8 to TRBJ2-2; 8 bases agree with TRBD2. This CDR3 is 18 amino acids long. The germline CDR1 and CDR2 sequences are SGHVS and FQNEAQ. The V gene end was trimmed by 1 base and the J gene end by 4 bases; junction bases not matched to a gene: 11.

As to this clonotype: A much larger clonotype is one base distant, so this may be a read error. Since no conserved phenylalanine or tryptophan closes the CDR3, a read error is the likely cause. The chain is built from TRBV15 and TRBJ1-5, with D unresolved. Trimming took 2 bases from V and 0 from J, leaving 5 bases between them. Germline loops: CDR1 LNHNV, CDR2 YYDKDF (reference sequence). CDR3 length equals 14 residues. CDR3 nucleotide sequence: TGTGCCACCAGCAGATTTGCTAGCAATCAGCCCCAGCATCTT. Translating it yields CATSRFASNQPQHL.

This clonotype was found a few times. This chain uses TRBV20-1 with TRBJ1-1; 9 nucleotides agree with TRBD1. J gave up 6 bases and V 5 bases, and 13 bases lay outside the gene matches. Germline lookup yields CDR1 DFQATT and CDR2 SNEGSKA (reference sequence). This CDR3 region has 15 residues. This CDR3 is CSAQGTGWFGAEAFF. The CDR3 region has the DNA TGCAGTGCTCAGGGGACAGGGTGGTTTGGGGCTGAAGCTTTCTTT.

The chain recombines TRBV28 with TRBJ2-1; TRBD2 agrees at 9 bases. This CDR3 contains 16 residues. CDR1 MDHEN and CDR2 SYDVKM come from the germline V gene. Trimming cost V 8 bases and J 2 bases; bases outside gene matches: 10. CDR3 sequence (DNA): TGTGCCAGCCGTTCCCCCAGCGGGAGGCCCTACAATGAGCAGTTCTTC. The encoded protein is CASRSPSGRPYNEQFF.

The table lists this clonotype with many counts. CDR3 amino acids: CSASFQGEVGQPQHF. In DNA, the CDR3 is TGCAGTGCGAGCTTTCAGGGTGAAGTCGGTCAGCCCCAGCATTTT. The V and J genes are TRBV20-1 and TRBJ1-5; D is possibly TRBD1 (5 bases). Germline CDR1 DFQATT, CDR2 SNEGSKA (reference sequence). Trimming took off 6 bases at V and 6 bases at J, with 21 bases between the two ends. This CDR3 contains 15 residues.

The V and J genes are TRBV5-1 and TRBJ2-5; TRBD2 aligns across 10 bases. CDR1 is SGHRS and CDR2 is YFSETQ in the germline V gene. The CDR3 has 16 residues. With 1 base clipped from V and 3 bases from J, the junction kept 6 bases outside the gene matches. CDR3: CASSLMSGRGKETQYF. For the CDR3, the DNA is TGCGCCAGCAGCTTGATGAGCGGGAGGGGAAAAGAGACCCAGTACTTC.

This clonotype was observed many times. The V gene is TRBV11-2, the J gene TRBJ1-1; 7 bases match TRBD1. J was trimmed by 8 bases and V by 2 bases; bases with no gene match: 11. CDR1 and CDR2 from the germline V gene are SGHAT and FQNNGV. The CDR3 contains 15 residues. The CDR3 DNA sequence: TGTGCCAGCAGCTTAAACTATAACAGGGGCTCCGAAGCTTTCTTT. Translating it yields CASSLNYNRGSEAFF.

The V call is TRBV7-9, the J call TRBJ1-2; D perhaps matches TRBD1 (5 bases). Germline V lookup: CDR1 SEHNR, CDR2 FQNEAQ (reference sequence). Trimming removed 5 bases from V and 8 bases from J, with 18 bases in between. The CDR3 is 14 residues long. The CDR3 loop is CASSLPPAGRGYTF. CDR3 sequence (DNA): TGTGCCAGCAGCCTACCCCCAGCAGGGCGAGGCTACACCTTC.

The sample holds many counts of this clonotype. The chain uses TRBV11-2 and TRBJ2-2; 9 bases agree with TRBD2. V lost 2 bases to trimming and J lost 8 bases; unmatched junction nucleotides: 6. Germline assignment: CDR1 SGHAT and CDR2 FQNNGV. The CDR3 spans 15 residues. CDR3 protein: CASSLYGGRAGELFF. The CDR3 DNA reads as TGTGCCAGCAGCTTATATGGCGGGAGGGCTGGGGAGCTGTTTTTT.

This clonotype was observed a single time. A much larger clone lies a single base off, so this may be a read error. CDR3 loop: CSVRARFKGSNYGYTF. CDR3 in DNA: TGCAGTGTCCGGGCGCGGTTTAAAGGCTCTAACTATGGCTACACCTTC. The V and J genes are TRBV20-1 and TRBJ1-2; D unresolved. Per germline, CDR1 DFQATT and CDR2 SNEGSKA (reference sequence). The CDR3 runs to 16 residues. Trimming removed 7 bases at V and 0 bases at J, with 21 bases between.

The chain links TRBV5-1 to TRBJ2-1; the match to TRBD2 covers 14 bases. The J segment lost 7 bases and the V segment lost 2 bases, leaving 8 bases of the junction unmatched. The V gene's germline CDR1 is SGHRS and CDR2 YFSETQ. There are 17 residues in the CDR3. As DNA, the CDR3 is TGCGCCAGCAGCTTTTTGGGACTAGCGGGAGCCGGGAATGAGCAGTTCTTC. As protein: CASSFLGLAGAGNEQFF.

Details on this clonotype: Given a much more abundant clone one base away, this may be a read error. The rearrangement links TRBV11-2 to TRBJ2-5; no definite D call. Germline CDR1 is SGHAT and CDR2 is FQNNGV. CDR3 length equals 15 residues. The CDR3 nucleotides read TGTGCCAACAGCTTAGATTTCGGATTCGGGGAGACCCAGTACTTC. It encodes CANSLDFGFGETQYF.

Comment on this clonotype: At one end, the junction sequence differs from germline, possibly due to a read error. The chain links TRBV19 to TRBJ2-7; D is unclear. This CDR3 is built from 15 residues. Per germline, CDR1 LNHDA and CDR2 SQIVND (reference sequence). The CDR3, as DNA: TGTGCCAGTACTCAAAGCGCGGATACCCCCTACGGGCAGTACTTC. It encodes CASTQSADTPYGQYF.

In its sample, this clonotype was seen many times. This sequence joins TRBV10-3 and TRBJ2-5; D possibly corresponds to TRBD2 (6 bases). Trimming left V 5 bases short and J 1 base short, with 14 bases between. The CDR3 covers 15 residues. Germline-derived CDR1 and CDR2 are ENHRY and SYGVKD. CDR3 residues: CAISWGLNIQETQYF. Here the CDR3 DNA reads TGTGCCATCAGTTGGGGACTGAACATCCAAGAGACCCAGTACTTC.

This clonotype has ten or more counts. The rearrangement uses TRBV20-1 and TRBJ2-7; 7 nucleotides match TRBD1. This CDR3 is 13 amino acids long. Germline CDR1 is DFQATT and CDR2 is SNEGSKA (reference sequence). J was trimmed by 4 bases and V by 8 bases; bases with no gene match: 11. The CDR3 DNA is TGCAGTATCCCGCGAAGGGGGCTATACGAGCAGTACTTC. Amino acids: CSIPRRGLYEQYF.

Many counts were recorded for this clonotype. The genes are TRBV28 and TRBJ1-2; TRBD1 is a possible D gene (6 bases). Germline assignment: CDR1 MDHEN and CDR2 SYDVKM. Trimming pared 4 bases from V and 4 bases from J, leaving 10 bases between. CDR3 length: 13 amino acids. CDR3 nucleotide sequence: TGTGCCAGCAGTTCCGGGACATCCTATGGCTACACCTTC. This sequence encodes CASSSGTSYGYTF.

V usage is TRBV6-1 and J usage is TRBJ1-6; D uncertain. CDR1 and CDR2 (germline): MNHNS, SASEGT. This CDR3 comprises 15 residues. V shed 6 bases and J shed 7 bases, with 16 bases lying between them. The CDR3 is CASRSHRVPNSPLHF. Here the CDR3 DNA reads TGTGCCAGCAGGTCGCACCGGGTTCCGAATTCACCCCTCCACTTT.

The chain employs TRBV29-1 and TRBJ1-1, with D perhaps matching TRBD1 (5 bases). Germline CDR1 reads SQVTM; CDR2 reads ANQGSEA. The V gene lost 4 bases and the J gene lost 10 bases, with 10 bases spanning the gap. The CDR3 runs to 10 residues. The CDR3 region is CSVVGQGAFF. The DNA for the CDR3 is TGCAGCGTTGTCGGGCAGGGAGCTTTCTTT.